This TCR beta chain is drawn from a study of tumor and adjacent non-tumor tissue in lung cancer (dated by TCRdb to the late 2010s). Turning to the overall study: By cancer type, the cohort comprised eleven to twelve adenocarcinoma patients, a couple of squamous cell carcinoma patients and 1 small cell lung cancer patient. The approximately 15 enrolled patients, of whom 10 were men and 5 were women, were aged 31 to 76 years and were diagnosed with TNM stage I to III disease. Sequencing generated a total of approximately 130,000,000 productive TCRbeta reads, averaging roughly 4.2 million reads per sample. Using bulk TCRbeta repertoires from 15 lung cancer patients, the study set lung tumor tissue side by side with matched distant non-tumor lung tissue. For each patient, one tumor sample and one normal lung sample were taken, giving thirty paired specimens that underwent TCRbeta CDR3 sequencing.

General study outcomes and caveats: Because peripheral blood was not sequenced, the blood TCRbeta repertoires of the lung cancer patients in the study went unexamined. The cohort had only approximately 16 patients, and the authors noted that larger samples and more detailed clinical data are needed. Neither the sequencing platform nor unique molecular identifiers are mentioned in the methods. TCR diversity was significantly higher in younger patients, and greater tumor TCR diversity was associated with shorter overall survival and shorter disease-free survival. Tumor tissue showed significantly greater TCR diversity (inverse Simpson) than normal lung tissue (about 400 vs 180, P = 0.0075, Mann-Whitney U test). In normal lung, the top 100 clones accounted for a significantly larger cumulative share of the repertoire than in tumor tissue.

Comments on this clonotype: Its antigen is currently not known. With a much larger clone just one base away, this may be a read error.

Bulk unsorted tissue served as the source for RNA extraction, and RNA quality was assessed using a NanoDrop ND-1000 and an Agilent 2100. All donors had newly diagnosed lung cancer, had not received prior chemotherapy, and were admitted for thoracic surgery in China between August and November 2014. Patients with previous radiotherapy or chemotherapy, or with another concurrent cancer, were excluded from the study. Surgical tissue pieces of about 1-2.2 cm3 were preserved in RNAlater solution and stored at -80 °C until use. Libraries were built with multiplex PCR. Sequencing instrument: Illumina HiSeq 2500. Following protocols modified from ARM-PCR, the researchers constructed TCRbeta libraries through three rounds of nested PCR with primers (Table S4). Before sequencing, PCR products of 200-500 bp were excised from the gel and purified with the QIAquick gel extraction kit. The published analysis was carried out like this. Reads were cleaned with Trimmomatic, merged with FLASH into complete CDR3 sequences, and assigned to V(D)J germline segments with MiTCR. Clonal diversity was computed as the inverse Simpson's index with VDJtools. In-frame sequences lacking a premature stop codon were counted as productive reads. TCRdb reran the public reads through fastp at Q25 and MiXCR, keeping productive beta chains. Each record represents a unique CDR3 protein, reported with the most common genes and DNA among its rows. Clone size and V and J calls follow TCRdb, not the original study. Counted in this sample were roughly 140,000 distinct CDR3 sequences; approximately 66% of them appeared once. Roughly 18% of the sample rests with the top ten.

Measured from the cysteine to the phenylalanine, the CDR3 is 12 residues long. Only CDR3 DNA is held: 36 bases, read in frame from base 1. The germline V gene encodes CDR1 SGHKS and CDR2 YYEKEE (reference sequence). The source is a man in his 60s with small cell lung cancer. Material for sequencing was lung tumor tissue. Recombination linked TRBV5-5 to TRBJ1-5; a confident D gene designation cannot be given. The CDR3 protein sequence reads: CARSLVPGPQHF. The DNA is TGTGCCAGGAGCTTGGTACCAGGGCCCCAGCATTTT.